The T cell receptor beta chain described here comes from a study of vaccination and CD4 T cells after COVID-19. Study summary: Convalescent donors: six male, four female; seven Caucasian, two Asian, one multiracial, two Hispanic. Median draw time for post-COVID samples was approximately 94 days post-diagnosis (range 35 to 161).

With the Oncomine TCR Beta short-read assay, DNA from cultured CD4+ T cells was sequenced. TCRdb fed the PCR reads into MiXCR, producing one record per CDR3 protein. The sample lists some 5,100 distinct CDR3 sequences, roughly two fifths seen once, with approximately 30% in the top ten. Treatment here: roughly 10-day PBMC culture with coronavirus spike peptide pools or control peptides (ViraFEST assay). Unexposed donor CD4+ T cells predated the COVID-19 pandemic, collected 2011-2018. The germline gives CDR1 LGHDT, CDR2 YNNKEL (reference sequence). CDR3 size: 14 residues. V was clipped by 5 bases and J by 3 bases; unmatched bases: 6. The count of this clonotype is one. Its antigen is currently unknown.

The TCR comes from a human donor in good health. Sequencing was carried out using CD4+ T cells from blood, cultured in vitro. V is TRBV3-1 and J is TRBJ2-7, with TRBD1 identical over 8 bases. The CDR3 coding sequence is TGTGCCAGCAGCTTACGGACAGGGATCTACGAGCAGTACTTC. Translated: CASSLRTGIYEQYF.